This note documents a single TCR beta chain sequence. Antigen specificity is unknown. The sample belongs to a study of shared clonotypes between healthy human individuals. The study, taken as a whole, reports: Non-shared clonotypes displayed generation probabilities falling below those of clonotypes present in all four donors. Genetic and exposure-history diversity was limited by the small donor number.

The trim removed 4 bases at V and 8 bases at J, leaving 5 bases unmatched. This CDR3 contains 13 residues. Germline values: CDR1 SGHNT, CDR2 YYREEE (reference sequence). Running of the assay took place at deep level. The input for sorted-subset replicate PCRs was around 210 ng DNA, about 30,000 T cell genomes. Clones were sequenced by immunoSEQ multiplex PCR, and TCRdb holds only the in-frame ones, with some missing. The table has roughly 1.5 million clones, around 98% seen once; the top ten hold 0.4% to 0.55%. Sequences were obtained from naive CD4+ T cells sorted from blood. Subset in this sample: CD45RA+ positively selected. This clonotype was obtained from a man aged 30-40 years in good health. The V gene is TRBV5-4, the J gene TRBJ1-3, with TRBD1 identical over 8 bases. The CDR3 sequence: CASSDRGLYTIYF. The CDR3 DNA is TGTGCCAGCAGCGACAGGGGTTTATACACCATATATTTT.